These 25 T cell receptor beta chains came from one sample sequenced in a study of cytomegalovirus exposure and HLA in healthy donors (TCRdb year 2017). Receptor libraries were prepared by the immunoSEQ multiplex PCR assay. TCRdb re-hosts the immuneACCESS table, in-frame sequences only. Its copies lack some clones; in the studies checked, an unresolved V gene accounts for under half of them, and the cause for the rest is not known. The sample table holds roughly 75,000 clones, of which roughly 95% were seen once. The top ten clonotypes cover 2.5% to 4% of the sample. The specimen sequenced was PBMCs. Receptors originate from a woman aged 18-29 years in good health and CMV-seropositive.

This chain links TRBV7-9 with TRBJ2-3, with TRBD1 identical over 9 bases. Looked up from germline, CDR1 is SEHNR and CDR2 is FQNEAQ (reference sequence). CDR3 size: 15 residues. V gave up 6 bases and J gave up 4 bases; unmatched junction bases: 8. The chain's CDR3 is CASSPRDRDADTQYF. In nucleotides, the CDR3 is TGTGCCAGCAGTCCTCGGGACAGGGATGCAGATACGCAGTATTTT.

The chain joins TRBV7-3 to TRBJ2-1, with 11 bases fitting TRBD1. The germline V gene has CDR1 SGHTA and CDR2 FQGTGA. Unmatched junction bases numbered 4, after V lost 5 bases and J lost 7 bases. CDR3 length equals 14 residues. DNA of the CDR3: TGTGCCAGCAGCGCAGGGACAGGGGGGAATGAGCAGTTCTTC. Amino acid sequence: CASSAGTGGNEQFF. The whole variable domain, filled in from reference TRBV7-3 and TRBJ2-1, reads GAGVSQTPSNKVTEKGKYVELRCDPISGHTALYWYRQSLGQGPEFLIYFQGTGAADDSGLPNDRFFAVRPEGSVSTLKIQRTERGDSAVYLCASSAGTGGNEQFFGPGTRLTVL.

This chain links TRBV11-2 with TRBJ1-4; 7 bases line up with TRBD1. The CDR3 length is 15 residues. V was pared by 2 bases and J by 7 bases, with 7 bases of the junction left unmatched. From germline, CDR1 is SGHAT and CDR2 FQNNGV. The CDR3 reads CASSLLGQGGEKLFF. The DNA for the CDR3 is TGTGCCAGCAGCTTATTAGGGCAGGGGGGTGAAAAACTGTTTTTT.

The genes are TRBV4-3 and TRBJ2-3; the match to TRBD2 covers 7 bases. Germline V lookup: CDR1 LGHNA, CDR2 YSLEER. The CDR3 loop spans 16 amino acids. The trim removed 1 base at V and 0 bases at J, leaving 4 bases unmatched. For the CDR3, the DNA is TGCGCCAGCAGCCAAGCACTAGCGCCAAGCACAGATACGCAGTATTTT. Protein: CASSQALAPSTDTQYF.

The chain uses TRBV11-2 and TRBJ2-3; a weak D match, TRBD2 (5 bases). Deletions cut 1 base from V and 2 bases from J, with 16 bases between. The CDR3 spans 17 residues. From germline, CDR1 is SGHAT and CDR2 FQNNGV. The CDR3 loop is CASSLGRGGEDTDTQYF. The CDR3 DNA reads TGTGCCAGCAGCTTAGGTCGGGGTGGAGAGGACACAGATACGCAGTATTTT.

V usage is TRBV7-2 and J usage is TRBJ2-1, with TRBD2 matching 8 bases. Germline assignment: CDR1 SGHTA and CDR2 FQGNSA. The CDR3 runs 15 residues. V shed 4 bases, J shed 2 bases, and the junction held 4 bases outside the gene matches. CDR3 sequence (DNA): TGTGCCAGCAGCTCACTGACTAGCGCCTACAATGAGCAGTTCTTC. Translating gives CASSSLTSAYNEQFF.

This sequence joins TRBV5-8 and TRBJ1-2; D not certain. The CDR3 has 15 residues. The V end lost 0 bases, the J end lost 4 bases, and 13 bases lay between the germline ends. Germline CDR1 SGHTS, CDR2 YDEGEE. Here the CDR3 reads CASSLDFSGTYGYTF. CDR3 DNA sequence: TGTGCCAGCAGCTTGGATTTCTCAGGCACCTATGGCTACACCTTC. The full variable domain, with the rest looked up from reference TRBV5-8 and TRBJ1-2, is EAGVTQSPTHLIKTRGQQATLRCSPISGHTSVYWYQQALGLGLQFLLWYDEGEERNRGNFPPRFSGRQFPNYSSELNVNALELEDSALYLCASSLDFSGTYGYTFGSGTRLTVV.

This chain connects TRBV28 to TRBJ2-1; 7 nucleotides align to TRBD1. The germline V gene encodes CDR1 MDHEN and CDR2 SYDVKM. This CDR3 region has 17 residues. V dropped 6 bases and J dropped 0; count of bases not matched to a gene: 11. CDR3 in amino acids: CASSVTGAGGSYNEQFF. For the CDR3, the DNA is TGTGCCAGCAGCGTTACAGGGGCGGGTGGCTCCTACAATGAGCAGTTCTTC.

The chain joins TRBV4-1 to TRBJ2-7; D gene unclear. This CDR3 contains 15 residues. Trimming left V 6 bases short and J 3 bases short, with 18 bases between. CDR1 is MGHRA, CDR2 YSYEKL, per germline. The CDR3 nucleotides read TGCGCCAGCAGTCCCACGGTACAGTCATTCTACGAGCAGTACTTC. This gives the protein CASSPTVQSFYEQYF.

The rearrangement joins TRBV7-9 to TRBJ1-3; tentative D call: TRBD1 (5 bases). This CDR3 region has 15 residues. Per the germline V gene, CDR1 is SEHNR and CDR2 is FQNEAQ (reference sequence). The ends were cut back, 3 bases at V and 4 bases at J, with 13 bases in the middle. The CDR3 coding sequence is TGTGCCAGCAGCTTTCGGGGGAGTCCGGGAAACACCATATATTTT. It codes for CASSFRGSPGNTIYF. The complete variable domain, with remaining parts taken from reference TRBV7-9 and TRBJ1-3, reads DTGVSQNPRHKITKRGQNVTFRCDPISEHNRLYWYRQTLGQGPEFLTYFQNEAQLEKSRLLSDRFSAERPKGSFSTLEIQRTEQGDSAMYLCASSFRGSPGNTIYFGEGSWLTVV.

This clone was found once. The chain uses TRBV10-3 and TRBJ1-1, with 7 bases fitting TRBD1. The germline V gene has CDR1 ENHRY and CDR2 SYGVKD. The length of the CDR3 is 13 residues. With V trimmed by 4 bases and J by 6 bases, 5 bases remained unmatched. DNA for the CDR3: TGTGCCATCAGTGGGGGGACAGATTCTGAAGCTTTCTTT. It translates to CAISGGTDSEAFF.

J is TRBJ1-2 and V is TRBV15; 9 nucleotides match TRBD1. V was clipped by 5 bases and J by 3 bases; unmatched bases: 10. Looked up from germline, CDR1 is LNHNV and CDR2 is YYDKDF (reference sequence). The CDR3 totals 16 residues. CDR3 sequence reads: CATSPRGTGSDYGYTF. The DNA of the CDR3 is TGTGCCACCAGCCCGAGAGGGACAGGGTCTGACTATGGCTACACCTTC.

This clone was picked up a small number of times. The chain combines TRBV7-2 with TRBJ1-5; possibly TRBD1 for D (5 bases). The V gene lost 5 bases and the J gene lost 8 bases, with 10 bases spanning the gap. Germline assignment: CDR1 SGHTA and CDR2 FQGNSA. The CDR3 spans 12 residues. CDR3 sequence (DNA): TGTGCCAGCAGCCCTGGGGGGGAGCCCCAGCATTTT. Protein sequence: CASSPGGEPQHF.

This rearrangement joins TRBV18 to TRBJ2-1, with 7 nucleotides matching TRBD2. Germline V CDR1 and CDR2: KGHSH, LQKENI. Trimming removed 3 bases from V and 9 bases from J; junction bases left unmatched: 14. The CDR3 covers 16 residues. The DNA for the CDR3 is TGTGCCAGCTCACCCTCAGTTAGAGCGGGGATAGGTGAGCAGTTCTTC. Encoded protein: CASSPSVRAGIGEQFF.

The chain uses TRBV7-2 and TRBJ1-5; perhaps TRBD1 as D (5 bases). The CDR3 runs to 14 residues. Germline V gene sequence: CDR1 SGHTA, CDR2 FQGNSA. Trimming left V 0 bases short and J 5 bases short, with 8 bases between. The CDR3 bases are TGTGCCAGCAGCTTAGCGGGGCCCTATCAGCCCCAGCATTTT. It encodes CASSLAGPYQPQHF.

The chain has TRBV30 and TRBJ1-1, with TRBD1 matching over 7 bases. The J segment lost 4 bases and the V segment lost 5 bases, leaving 10 bases of the junction unmatched. Germline assignment: CDR1 GTSNPN and CDR2 SVGIG (reference sequence). The CDR3 runs 14 residues. As DNA, the CDR3 is TGTGCCTGGTACAACTGGAGACAGGGCACTGAAGCTTTCTTT. Amino acid sequence: CAWYNWRQGTEAFF. Filled out from reference TRBV30 and TRBJ1-1, the complete variable domain reads SQTIHQWPATLVQPVGSPLSLECTVEGTSNPNLYWYRQAAGRGLQLLFYSVGIGQISSEVPQNLSASRPQDRQFILSSKKLLLSDSGFYLCAWYNWRQGTEAFFGQGTRLTVV.

The CDR3 coding sequence is TGTGCCTGGAGTCCGGACAGGTACACTGAAGCTTTCTTT. Amino acids: CAWSPDRYTEAFF. The chain is built from TRBV30 and TRBJ1-1; 7 bases align to TRBD1. Germline trimming cut 2 bases from V and 3 bases from J; bases unmatched to any gene: 3. Germline V CDR1 and CDR2: GTSNPN, SVGIG (reference sequence). The CDR3 has 13 residues. Looking up the rest from reference TRBV30 and TRBJ1-1 gives the full variable domain: SQTIHQWPATLVQPVGSPLSLECTVEGTSNPNLYWYRQAAGRGLQLLFYSVGIGQISSEVPQNLSASRPQDRQFILSSKKLLLSDSGFYLCAWSPDRYTEAFFGQGTRLTVV.

The rearrangement joins TRBV9 to TRBJ2-2, with 7 positions matching TRBD2. Germline V gene data show CDR1 as SGDLS and CDR2 as YYNGEE. The length of the CDR3 is 15 residues. V gave up 1 base and J gave up 1 base; unmatched junction bases: 1. The CDR3 spells CASSVWEGNTGELFF. The CDR3 coding sequence is TGTGCCAGCAGCGTATGGGAGGGGAACACCGGGGAGCTGTTTTTT.

V is TRBV29-1 and J is TRBJ2-5; possibly TRBD1 for D (5 bases). Germline values: CDR1 SQVTM, CDR2 ANQGSEA. Trimming removed 3 bases from V and 7 bases from J, with 15 bases in between. The CDR3 has 13 residues. CDR3 in DNA: TGCAGCGTTGAGGGGCAGTACTCGGGGACCCAGTACTTC. It is translated as CSVEGQYSGTQYF.

The chain employs TRBV7-8 and TRBJ2-1, with D possibly matching TRBD1 (5 bases). V shed 5 bases and J shed 0 bases, with 14 bases lying between them. Germline assignment: CDR1 SGHVS and CDR2 FQNEAQ. The CDR3 is 16 amino acids. CDR3 coding DNA: TGTGCCAGCAGCGCAGACAGTTTTAGCTCCTACAATGAGCAGTTCTTC. Translating gives CASSADSFSSYNEQFF. The variable domain in full, completed from reference TRBV7-8 and TRBJ2-1, reads GAGVSQSPRYKVAKRGQDVALRCDPISGHVSLFWYQQALGQGPEFLTYFQNEAQLDKSGLPSDRFFAERPEGSVSTLKIQRTQQEDSAVYLCASSADSFSSYNEQFFGPGTRLTVL.

The chain uses TRBV6-1 and TRBJ1-4, with TRBD1 matching 7 bases. V gave up 6 bases and J gave up 8 bases; unmatched junction bases: 9. Per germline, CDR1 MNHNS and CDR2 SASEGT. The CDR3 sequence is 14 residues long. The CDR3: CASRLTGSREKLFF. For the CDR3, the DNA is TGTGCCAGCAGGTTGACAGGGTCGAGGGAAAAACTGTTTTTT.

The chain carries TRBV15 and TRBJ1-4; no definite D call. There are 15 residues in the CDR3. Germline-derived CDR1 and CDR2 are LNHNV and YYDKDF (reference sequence). V lost 1 base to trimming and J lost 3 bases, with 9 bases between them. The CDR3 DNA follows: TGTGCCACCAGCAGAGGGGCAGCCTCTAATGAAAAACTGTTTTTT. It codes for CATSRGAASNEKLFF.

The chain links TRBV5-1 to TRBJ1-1; D remains ambiguous. V lost 0 bases and J lost 6, with 15 bases in between. The V gene's germline CDR1 is SGHRS and CDR2 YFSETQ. The CDR3 loop spans 15 amino acids. The CDR3 coding sequence is TGCGCCAGCAGCTTGGATGGAGGGTTAGATCCTGAAGCTTTCTTT. This translates into CASSLDGGLDPEAFF.

DNA of the CDR3: TGTGCCAGCAGCGTAGGGGGACAGGGTTCTTACAATGAGCAGTTCTTC. Amino acid sequence: CASSVGGQGSYNEQFF. The V call is TRBV9, the J call TRBJ2-1, with 9 bases identical to TRBD1. The germline CDR1 and CDR2 sequences are SGDLS and YYNGEE. J gave up 4 bases and V 0 bases, and 5 bases lay outside the gene matches. This CDR3 comprises 16 residues.

J is TRBJ2-7 and V is TRBV7-2; D is possibly TRBD1 (5 bases). Germline lookup yields CDR1 SGHTA and CDR2 FQGNSA. V lost 1 base, J lost 1 base, and 11 bases lay in between. The CDR3 covers 15 residues. CDR3 bases: TGTGCCAGCAGCTTAGAACGGGCAGGGTCCTACGAGCAGTACTTC. Its translation is CASSLERAGSYEQYF.